This paragraph reports one T cell receptor (beta chain). This specimen comes from a study of OX40 agonist ivuxolimab in advanced cancers. On the study more broadly: Patients were around 83% male with ages roughly 20 to 80, mean about 65. A partial response was reached by three patients: one with hepatocellular carcinoma and two with cutaneous melanoma.

The ends were cut back, 0 bases at V and 3 bases at J, with 11 bases in the middle. CDR3 length: 16 amino acids. Germline-derived CDR1 and CDR2 are MNHEY and SVGAGI. Method: immunoSEQ multiplex PCR; TCRdb's copy keeps in-frame clones and lacks some. Counted here are around 80,000 clones, 94% occurring once; the ten biggest clones make up just over 20%. Autoimmune disease history or systemic immunosuppression disqualified patients. This material consisted of CD4+ or CD8+ T cells sorted from blood, taken in a trial of the OX40 agonist ivuxolimab. V is TRBV6-5 and J is TRBJ2-2; D may be TRBD2 (5 bases). This clonotype originated in an adult with an advanced solid tumor such as melanoma, head and neck, liver or kidney cancer. For the CDR3, the DNA is TGTGCCAGCAGTTACTCGGGGAGCCCCGACACCGGGGAGCTGTTTTTT. This sequence encodes CASSYSGSPDTGELFF.